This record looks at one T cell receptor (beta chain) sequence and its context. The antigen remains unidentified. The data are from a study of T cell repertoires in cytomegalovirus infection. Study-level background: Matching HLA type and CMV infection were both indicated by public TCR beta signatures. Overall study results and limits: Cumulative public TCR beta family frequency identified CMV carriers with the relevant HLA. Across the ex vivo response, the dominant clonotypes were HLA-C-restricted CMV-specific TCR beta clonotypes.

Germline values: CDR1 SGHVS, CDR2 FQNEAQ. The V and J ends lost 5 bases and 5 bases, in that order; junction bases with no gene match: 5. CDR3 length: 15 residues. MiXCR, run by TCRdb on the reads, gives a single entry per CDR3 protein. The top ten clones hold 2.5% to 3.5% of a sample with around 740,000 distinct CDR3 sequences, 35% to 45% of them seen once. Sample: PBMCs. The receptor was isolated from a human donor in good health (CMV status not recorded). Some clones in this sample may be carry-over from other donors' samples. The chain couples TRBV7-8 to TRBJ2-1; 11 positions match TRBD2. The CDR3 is CASSQLAGGHNEQFF. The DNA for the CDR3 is TGTGCCAGCAGCCAGCTAGCGGGAGGCCACAATGAGCAGTTCTTC.